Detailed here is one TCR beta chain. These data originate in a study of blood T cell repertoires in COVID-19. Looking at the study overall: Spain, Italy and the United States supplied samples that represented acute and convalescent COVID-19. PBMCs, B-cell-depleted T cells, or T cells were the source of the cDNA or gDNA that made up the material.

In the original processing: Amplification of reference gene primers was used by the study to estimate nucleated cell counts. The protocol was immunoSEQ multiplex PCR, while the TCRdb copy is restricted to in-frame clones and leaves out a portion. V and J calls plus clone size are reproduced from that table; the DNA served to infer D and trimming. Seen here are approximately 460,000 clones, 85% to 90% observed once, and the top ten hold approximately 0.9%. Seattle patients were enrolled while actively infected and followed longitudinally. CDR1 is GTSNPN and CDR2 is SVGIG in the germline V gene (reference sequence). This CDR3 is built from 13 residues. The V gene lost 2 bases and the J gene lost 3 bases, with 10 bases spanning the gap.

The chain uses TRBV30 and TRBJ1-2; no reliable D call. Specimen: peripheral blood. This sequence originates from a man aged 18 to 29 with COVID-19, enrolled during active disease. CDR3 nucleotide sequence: TGTGCCTGGAGTCCTGCCCCAGACTATGGCTACACCTTC. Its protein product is CAWSPAPDYGYTF.